This entry features one T cell receptor (beta chain) sequence. This sample also contains other DNA sequences that code for the same CDR3. This specimen belongs to a study of control samples from healthy donors and cancer patients. Clones were read by immunoSEQ multiplex PCR, and TCRdb kept only the in-frame ones, dropping some. Found here are 50,000 or so clones, about 93% of them singletons; the top ten hold about 25%. The TCR comes from a woman aged 45 to 65 with head and neck cancer. Material for sequencing was PBMCs.

CDR3: CASSPEGYEQYF. The CDR3 region has the DNA TGTGCCAGCTCACCGGAGGGGTACGAGCAGTACTTC. V and J are TRBV18 and TRBJ2-7, with D possibly matching TRBD2 (6 bases). Between the trimmed V and J ends, which lost 3 bases and 4 bases, there was a span of 7 bases. The CDR3 length is 12 residues. The germline gives CDR1 KGHSH, CDR2 LQKENI.